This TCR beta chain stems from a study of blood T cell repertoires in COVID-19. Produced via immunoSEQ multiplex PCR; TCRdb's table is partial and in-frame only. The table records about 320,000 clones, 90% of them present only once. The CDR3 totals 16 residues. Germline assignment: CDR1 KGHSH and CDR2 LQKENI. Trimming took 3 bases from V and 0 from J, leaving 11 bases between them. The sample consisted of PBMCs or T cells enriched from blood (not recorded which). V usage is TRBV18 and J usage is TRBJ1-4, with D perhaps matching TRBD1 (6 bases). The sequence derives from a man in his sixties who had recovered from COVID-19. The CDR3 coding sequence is TGTGCCAGCTCACCCGAACAGGGCCCAACTAATGAAAAACTGTTTTTT. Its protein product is CASSPEQGPTNEKLFF.